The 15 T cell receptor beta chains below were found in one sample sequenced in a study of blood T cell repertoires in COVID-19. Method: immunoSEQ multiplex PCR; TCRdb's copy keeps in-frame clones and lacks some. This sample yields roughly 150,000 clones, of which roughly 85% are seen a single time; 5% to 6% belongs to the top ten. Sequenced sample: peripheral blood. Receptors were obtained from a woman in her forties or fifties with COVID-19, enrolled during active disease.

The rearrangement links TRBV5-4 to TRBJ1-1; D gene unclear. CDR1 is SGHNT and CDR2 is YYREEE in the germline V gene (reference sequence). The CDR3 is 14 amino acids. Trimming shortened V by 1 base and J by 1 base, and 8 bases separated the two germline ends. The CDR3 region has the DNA TGTGCCAGCAGCTTGACTCGTGGGAACACTGAAGCTTTCTTT. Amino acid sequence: CASSLTRGNTEAFF.

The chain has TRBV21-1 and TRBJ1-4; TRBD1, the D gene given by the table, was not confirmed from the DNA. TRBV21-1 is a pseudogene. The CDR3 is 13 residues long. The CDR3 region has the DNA TGTGCCAGAGTCAGGGGAGAGGGTGAAAAACTGTTTTTT. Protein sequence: CARVRGEGEKLFF.

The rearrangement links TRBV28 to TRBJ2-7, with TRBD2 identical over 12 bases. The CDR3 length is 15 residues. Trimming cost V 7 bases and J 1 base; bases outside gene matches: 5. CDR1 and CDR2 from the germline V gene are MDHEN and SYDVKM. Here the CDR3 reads CASTPLAGGSYEQYF. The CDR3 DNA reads TGTGCCAGCACGCCACTAGCGGGGGGTTCCTACGAGCAGTACTTC.

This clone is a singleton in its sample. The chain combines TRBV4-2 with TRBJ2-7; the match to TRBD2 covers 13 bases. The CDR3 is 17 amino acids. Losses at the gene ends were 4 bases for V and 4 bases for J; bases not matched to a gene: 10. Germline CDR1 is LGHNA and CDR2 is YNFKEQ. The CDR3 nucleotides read TGTGCCAGCAGCCCCCGGGGACTAGCGGGGAACAATTACGAGCAGTACTTC. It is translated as CASSPRGLAGNNYEQYF.

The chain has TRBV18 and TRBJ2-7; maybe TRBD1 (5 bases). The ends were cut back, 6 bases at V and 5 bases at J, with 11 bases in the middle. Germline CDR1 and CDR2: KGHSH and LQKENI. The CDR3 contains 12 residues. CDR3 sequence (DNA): TGTGCCAGCTCGCCGCAGGGAAACGAGCAGTACTTC. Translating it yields CASSPQGNEQYF.

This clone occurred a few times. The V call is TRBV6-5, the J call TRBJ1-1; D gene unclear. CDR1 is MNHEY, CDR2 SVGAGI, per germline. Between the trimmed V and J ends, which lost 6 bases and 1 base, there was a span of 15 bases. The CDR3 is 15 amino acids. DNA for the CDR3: TGTGCCAGCAGCAATCTAGCGGCAGGGAACACTGAAGCTTTCTTT. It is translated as CASSNLAAGNTEAFF.

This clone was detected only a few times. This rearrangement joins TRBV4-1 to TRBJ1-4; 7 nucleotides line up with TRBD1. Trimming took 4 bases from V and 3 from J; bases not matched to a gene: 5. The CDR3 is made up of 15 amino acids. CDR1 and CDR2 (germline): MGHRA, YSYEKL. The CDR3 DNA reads TGCGCCAGCAGCCGAATAGGGACAGCTAATGAAAAACTGTTTTTT. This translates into CASSRIGTANEKLFF.

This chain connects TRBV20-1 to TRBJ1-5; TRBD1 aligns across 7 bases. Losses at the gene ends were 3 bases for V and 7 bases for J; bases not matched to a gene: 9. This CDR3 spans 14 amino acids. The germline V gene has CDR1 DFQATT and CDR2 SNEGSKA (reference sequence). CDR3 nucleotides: TGCAGTGCTAGTGGAGGACAGGAGTGGCAGCCCCAGCATTTT. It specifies CSASGGQEWQPQHF.

CDR3 region: CSALSGETQYF. For the CDR3, the DNA is TGCAGTGCTCTGAGCGGGGAGACCCAGTACTTC. The rearrangement links TRBV20-1 to TRBJ2-5; D is perhaps TRBD2 (6 bases). The V and J ends lost 5 bases and 5 bases respectively, with 9 bases between them. The germline V gene has CDR1 DFQATT and CDR2 SNEGSKA (reference sequence). The CDR3 totals 11 residues.

The CDR3 bases are TGCGCCAGCAGCTTAGGGACAGGGTATGACGAGCAGTTCTTC. Its protein product is CASSLGTGYDEQFF. This sequence joins TRBV4-1 and TRBJ2-1, with 9 bases fitting TRBD1. Trimming removed 5 bases from V and 10 bases from J; junction bases left unmatched: 9. This CDR3 region has 14 residues. CDR1 is MGHRA and CDR2 is YSYEKL in the germline V gene.

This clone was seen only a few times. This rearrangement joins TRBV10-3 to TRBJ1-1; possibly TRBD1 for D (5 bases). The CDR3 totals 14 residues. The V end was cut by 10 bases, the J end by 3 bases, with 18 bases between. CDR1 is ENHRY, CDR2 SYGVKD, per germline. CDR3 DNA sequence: TGTGCCACGAAATCTCCTACGGGGGACACTGAAGCTTTCTTT. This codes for CATKSPTGDTEAFF.

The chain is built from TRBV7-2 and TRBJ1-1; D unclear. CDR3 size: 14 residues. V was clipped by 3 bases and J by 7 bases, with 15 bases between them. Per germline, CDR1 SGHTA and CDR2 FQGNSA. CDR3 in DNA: TGTGCCAGCAGCTTCCGTAACAGTGCTCTTGAAGCTTTCTTT. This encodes CASSFRNSALEAFF.

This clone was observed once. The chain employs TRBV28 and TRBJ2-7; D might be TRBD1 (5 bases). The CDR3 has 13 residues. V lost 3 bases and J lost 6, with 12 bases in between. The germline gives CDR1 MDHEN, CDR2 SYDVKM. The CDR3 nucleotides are TGTGCCAGCAGTTTCCCCCATAGGGGCGAGCAGTACTTC. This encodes CASSFPHRGEQYF.

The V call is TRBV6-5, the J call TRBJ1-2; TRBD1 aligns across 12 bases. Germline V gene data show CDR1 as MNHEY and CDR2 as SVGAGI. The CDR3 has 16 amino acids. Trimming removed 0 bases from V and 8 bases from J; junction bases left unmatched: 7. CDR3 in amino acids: CASSYSRDRGRRGYTF. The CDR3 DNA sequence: TGTGCCAGCAGTTACTCCCGGGACAGGGGGCGCAGGGGCTACACCTTC.

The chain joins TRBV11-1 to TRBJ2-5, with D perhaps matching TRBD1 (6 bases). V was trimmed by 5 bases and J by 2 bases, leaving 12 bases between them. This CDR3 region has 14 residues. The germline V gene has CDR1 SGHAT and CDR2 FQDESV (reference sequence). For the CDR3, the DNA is TGTGCCAGCAGCCCCCGGGACACTCAAGAGACCCAGTACTTC. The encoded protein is CASSPRDTQETQYF.